This T cell receptor (beta chain) derives from a study of blood T cell repertoires in COVID-19. On the study more broadly: Collection of acute and convalescent COVID-19 samples took place in the United States, Italy and Spain. The analysed material was cDNA or gDNA that came from T cells, B-cell-depleted T cells, or PBMCs.

Original methodology: Estimation of nucleated cell counts relied on the amplification of reference gene primers. Generated by immunoSEQ multiplex PCR, the TCRdb table keeps only in-frame clones and is missing some. That table gives V, J and clone size, and the DNA gave D and trimming. Of a few hundred thousand clones in the sample, approximately 87% were seen once. This CDR3 region has 13 residues. V was trimmed by 2 bases and J by 6 bases, leaving 8 bases between them. Germline V CDR1 and CDR2: KGHSH, LQKENI. The rearrangement links TRBV18 to TRBJ2-1; D may be TRBD2 (5 bases). The sequenced material came from peripheral blood. This clonotype originated in a human donor in a cohort sampled during active COVID-19. The DNA for the CDR3 is TGTGCCAGCTCACCAACGACTATCAATGAGCAGTTCTTC. Amino acid sequence: CASSPTTINEQFF.